This TCR beta chain was documented in a study of radiotherapy plus CTLA-4 blockade in lung cancer. Across the study: 15% to 20% of patients responded objectively, and around 32% achieved disease control. Broader study findings: Among reported predictors of response, early blood T cell clone dynamics with interferon-beta performed best. In blood, after radiotherapy plus ipilimumab, tumor-derived TCR clones expanded.

Produced via immunoSEQ multiplex PCR; TCRdb's table is partial and in-frame only. The sample yields tens of thousands of clones, 84% seen once. This clone came up once. What it recognizes is unknown. Chemo-refractory metastatic non-small-cell lung cancer patients were treated with focal radiation plus CTLA-4 blockade with ipilimumab. The CDR3 runs to 15 residues. The germline V gene has CDR1 LGHNA and CDR2 YSLEER. With 0 bases clipped from V and 3 bases from J, the junction kept 4 bases outside the gene matches. The rearrangement joins TRBV4-3 to TRBJ1-2; 7 bases align to TRBD1. The sample was peripheral blood, taken from a patient treated with radiotherapy plus ipilimumab. The receptor's source is a human donor with non-small cell lung cancer whose response to radiotherapy plus ipilimumab could not be evaluated. CDR3 DNA: TGCGCCAGCAGCCAAGATCCCAGGGGGGACTATGGCTACACCTTC. This encodes CASSQDPRGDYGYTF.